This T cell receptor beta chain stems from a study of blood T cell repertoires in COVID-19. In the study overall: PBMCs, B-cell-depleted T cells, or T cells were the source of the cDNA or gDNA that made up the material.

CDR1 and CDR2 from the germline V gene are LNHDA and SQIVND (reference sequence). The CDR3 has 13 residues. The ends were cut back, 5 bases at V and 7 bases at J, with 12 bases in the middle. Per the study methods: The authors estimated nucleated cell counts from reference gene primer amplification. Data came from immunoSEQ multiplex PCR; TCRdb stores just in-frame clones and leaves some out. V and J calls plus clone size are reproduced from that table; the DNA served to infer D and trimming. The sample has about 320,000 clones, 80% to 90% seen once; the top ten hold about 6.8%. The V call is TRBV19, the J call TRBJ1-5; D is perhaps TRBD1 (6 bases). The clonotype originates from a man aged 18 to 29 who had recovered from COVID-19. Sequenced material: peripheral blood. The CDR3 nucleotides read TGTGCCAGTAGTGGGGGGGCCGGGCAGCCCCAGCATTTT. It codes for CASSGGAGQPQHF.